This T cell receptor (beta chain) is drawn from a study of blood T cell repertoires in COVID-19. At the level of the study: The cDNA or gDNA used as material had been derived from T cells, B-cell-depleted T cells, or PBMCs.

TCRdb's table, derived via immunoSEQ multiplex PCR, lists solely in-frame clones and lacks some. The sample contains about 270,000 clones, 88% of which appear only once. V shed 1 base, J shed 7 bases, and the junction held 6 bases outside the gene matches. This CDR3 has 17 residues. Germline V gene data show CDR1 as LGHNA and CDR2 as YNFKEQ. Across 24 US areas, participants ranged in age from about 18 to 90 years. Cohort allocation depended upon clinical history that participants reported. The sample consisted of PBMCs or T cells enriched from blood (not recorded which). This TCR derives from a woman aged 45 to 65 who had recovered from COVID-19. The chain has TRBV4-2 and TRBJ2-1, with 14 bases lining up with TRBD2. The CDR3, as DNA: TGTGCCAGCAGCCAAGCCAGGGGGACTAGCGGGAGAAATGAGCAGTTCTTC. Protein product: CASSQARGTSGRNEQFF.